The clone carrying this TCR beta chain was seen repeatedly, ten times or more. Its antigen is not known. This sample was taken from a study of blood T cells in healthy people across ages. Across the whole study: Capturing about one barcoded beta molecule per two T cells was achieved by template switching.

Next came a second PCR, run for about 6 to 12 cycles, which used a sample-barcoded 5' primer along with a J-beta primer mix. Every sample returned 3 million or more CDR3-containing paired-end reads. TCRdb ran MiXCR on the 5' RACE reads and lists one entry per CDR3 protein. This table holds roughly 650,000 distinct CDR3 sequences, approximately 29% found once. The germline V and J ends were trimmed by 5 bases and 3 bases, with 23 bases remaining between them. The CDR3 runs 16 residues. Germline assignment: CDR1 DFQATT and CDR2 SNEGSKA (reference sequence). General observations from the study: Across the age range, TCR beta diversity per million T cells fell in a roughly linear way.

Input material: blood. This chain connects TRBV20-1 to TRBJ2-7; TRBD1 is a possible D gene (6 bases). The origin of this receptor is a woman older than 75 in good health. In nucleotides, the CDR3 is TGCAGTGCTCGCGGCGACAGGACTGGTAATATCTACGAGCAGTACTTC. As protein: CSARGDRTGNIYEQYF.